A selection of T cell receptor beta chains follows, all from one sample in a study of blood T cell repertoires in COVID-19. TCRdb's table, derived via immunoSEQ multiplex PCR, lists solely in-frame clones and lacks some. The data hold hundreds of thousands of clones, with about 91% observed a single time. Sequenced material: peripheral blood. These receptor sequences come from a man older than 75 with acute or convalescent COVID-19. Each CDR3 is given with its conserved first and last residue. D genes are given only for firm matches. Only some rows state a clone size, as once, few, many or a class for expanded clones.

J gene	D gene	clone size	V gene	CDR3 DNA	CDR3 protein
TRBJ1-5	TRBD1	-	TRBV19	TGTGCCAGTATACAGAGTCCAGGGGGCGTTCAGCCCCAGCATTTT	CASIQSPGGVQPQHF
TRBJ2-1	-	-	TRBV28	TGTGCCAGCAGTTCCTCTAAGACGGAGGTAGGGTACAATGAGCAGTTCTTC	CASSSSKTEVGYNEQFF
TRBJ2-4	TRBD1	-	TRBV5-6	TGTGCCAGCAGCCCAACAGGGGGCGCAGGAAACTTC	CASSPTGGAGNF
TRBJ2-5	TRBD2	-	TRBV19	TGTGCCAGTAGTCCAAGCGAGGGACTAGCGGGTGGAGAGACCCAGTACTTC	CASSPSEGLAGGETQYF
TRBJ2-7	TRBD2	once	TRBV18	TGTGCCAGCTCACCGACTAGCGGGACTACCTACGAGCAGTACTTC	CASSPTSGTTYEQYF
TRBJ1-1	-	-	TRBV4-2	TGTGCCAGCAGCCAAGTCCCCATGAACACTGAAGCTTTCTTT	CASSQVPMNTEAFF
TRBJ1-2	TRBD1	few	TRBV4-2	TGTGCCAGCAGCCAAGCTCAGGGGGCGGGTGGCTACACCTTC	CASSQAQGAGGYTF
TRBJ2-7	-	once	TRBV7-9	TGTGCCAGCAGCTTAGCGCAGGGGAACGAGCAGTACTTC	CASSLAQGNEQYF
TRBJ2-7	TRBD1	-	TRBV18	TGTGCCAGCTCTCCGGGACAGGCGTCCTACGAGCAGTACTTC	CASSPGQASYEQYF
TRBJ2-7	TRBD1	-	TRBV18	TGTGCCAGCTCACCATTCCGGGACAGAAACTACGAGCAGTACTTC	CASSPFRDRNYEQYF
TRBJ2-3	TRBD1	-	TRBV10-3	TGTGCCAAAAGCGAGACAGGGGGATCAGATACGCAGTATTTT	CAKSETGGSDTQYF
TRBJ2-6	TRBD1	once	TRBV10-3	TGTGCCGCCGGGACAGGGGGCGCCGTATCTGGGGCCAACGTCCTGACTTTC	CAAGTGGAVSGANVLTF
TRBJ2-7	-	-	TRBV9	TGTGCCAGCAGCGCCGGGGATGGGCCCCCCGGGGAGTACTTC	CASSAGDGPPGEYF
TRBJ1-2	-	-	TRBV6-5	TGTGCCAGCAGTTCCATACAGGGTCAGGGCTACACCTTC	CASSSIQGQGYTF
TRBJ1-4	-	-	TRBV19	TGTGCCAGTAGTAGGCAAACAACTAATGAAAAACTGTTTTTT	CASSRQTTNEKLFF
TRBJ1-5	TRBD1	-	TRBV5-1	TGCGCCAGCAGCTTCACAGGGGACAGCAATCAGCCCCAGCATTTT	CASSFTGDSNQPQHF
TRBJ1-4	TRBD1	-	TRBV6-5	TGTGCCAGCAGTTACTCGACAGGGCAGGAAAAACTGTTTTTT	CASSYSTGQEKLFF
TRBJ2-7	TRBD2	-	TRBV20-1	TGCAGTGCTAGTTTTGTAGCGGGGGGTCGATACGAGCAGTACTTC	CSASFVAGGRYEQYF
TRBJ1-4	-	-	TRBV3-1/TRBV3-2	TGTGCCAGCAGCAAAGGGCTTAATGAAAAACTGTTTTTT	CASSKGLNEKLFF
TRBJ1-4	-	-	TRBV16	TGTGCCAGCAGCCAACGGGGGTTCGGTGAAAAACTGTTTTTT	CASSQRGFGEKLFF
TRBJ1-1	TRBD1	few	TRBV19	TGTGCCAGTAGATACTATTCCTGGGACAGTGAAGCTTTCTTT	CASRYYSWDSEAFF
TRBJ1-4	-	-	TRBV28	TGTGCCAGCACCCTCCAGGGGCGTGAAAAACTGTTTTTT	CASTLQGREKLFF
TRBJ1-3	-	few	TRBV28	TGTGCCAGCAGTGCCTACGGGAGTGACCTAAGCACTGGAAACACCATATATTTT	CASSAYGSDLSTGNTIYF
TRBJ2-5	-	-	TRBV5-1	TGCGCCAGCAGCTGGGGGAACAGGGCCGACCAAGAGACCCAGTACTTC	CASSWGNRADQETQYF
TRBJ2-2	-	-	TRBV7-2	TGTGCCGCGGGGGCGGGAGACACCGGGGAGCTGTTTTTT	CAAGAGDTGELFF
TRBJ2-5	-	-	TRBV20-1	TGCAGTGCTTTGAGGGAGACCCAGTACTTC	CSALRETQYF
TRBJ2-3	-	-	TRBV24-1	TGTGCCACCAGTGATTCGGACGAAAGGGGCGATGTTACGCAGTATTTT	CATSDSDERGDVTQYF
TRBJ2-1	TRBD2	-	TRBV4-1	TGCGCCAGCAGCCAATGGGGCGGCGGGGGTTCTTTCAATGAGCAGTTCTTC	CASSQWGGGGSFNEQFF
TRBJ1-2	-	-	TRBV2	TGTGCCGTCTCACCCCAGGGATCTGGCTATGGCTACACCTTC	CAVSPQGSGYGYTF
TRBJ2-3	-	-	TRBV20-1	TGCAGTGCTAGCTTGACAGATACGCAGTATTTT	CSASLTDTQYF
TRBJ2-7	TRBD2	-	TRBV7-2	TGTGCCAGCAGATCGTTCCTAGGGACTAGCGGCTCCTACGAGCAGTACTTC	CASRSFLGTSGSYEQYF
TRBJ2-3	TRBD2	-	TRBV5-3	TGTGCCAGAAGCTTGGAGACTAGCGAGAAGGATACGCAGTATTTT	CARSLETSEKDTQYF